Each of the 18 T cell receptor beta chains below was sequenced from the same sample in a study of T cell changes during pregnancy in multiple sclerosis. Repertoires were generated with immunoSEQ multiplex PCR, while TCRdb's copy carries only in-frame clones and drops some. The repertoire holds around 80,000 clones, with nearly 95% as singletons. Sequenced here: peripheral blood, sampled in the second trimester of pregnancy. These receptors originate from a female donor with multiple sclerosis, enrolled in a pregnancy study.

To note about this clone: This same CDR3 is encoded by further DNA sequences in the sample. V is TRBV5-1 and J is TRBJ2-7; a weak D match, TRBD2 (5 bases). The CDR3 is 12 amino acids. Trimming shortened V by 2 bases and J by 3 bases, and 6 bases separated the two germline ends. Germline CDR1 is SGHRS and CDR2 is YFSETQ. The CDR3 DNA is TGCGCCAGCAGCTTAGGAGGCTACGAGCAGTACTTC. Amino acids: CASSLGGYEQYF.

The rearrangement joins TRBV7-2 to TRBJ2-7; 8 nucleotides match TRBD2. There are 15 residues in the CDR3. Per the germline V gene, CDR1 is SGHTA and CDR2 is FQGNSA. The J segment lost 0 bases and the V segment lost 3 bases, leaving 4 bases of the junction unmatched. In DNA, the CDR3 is TGTGCCAGCAGCTTTTACGGGGGGGGCTCCTACGAGCAGTACTTC. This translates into CASSFYGGGSYEQYF.

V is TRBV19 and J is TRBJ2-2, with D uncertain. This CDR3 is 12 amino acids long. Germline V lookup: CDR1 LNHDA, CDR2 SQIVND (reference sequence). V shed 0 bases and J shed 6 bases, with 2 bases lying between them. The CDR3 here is CASSIDAGELFF. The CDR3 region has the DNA TGTGCCAGTAGTATAGACGCCGGGGAGCTGTTTTTT.

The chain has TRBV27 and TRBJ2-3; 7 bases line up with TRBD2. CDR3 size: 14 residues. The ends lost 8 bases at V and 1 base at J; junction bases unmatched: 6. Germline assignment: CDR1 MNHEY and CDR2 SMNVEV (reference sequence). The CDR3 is CASGIAGGTDTQYF. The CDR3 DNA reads TGTGCCAGCGGCATAGCGGGTGGCACAGATACGCAGTATTTT.

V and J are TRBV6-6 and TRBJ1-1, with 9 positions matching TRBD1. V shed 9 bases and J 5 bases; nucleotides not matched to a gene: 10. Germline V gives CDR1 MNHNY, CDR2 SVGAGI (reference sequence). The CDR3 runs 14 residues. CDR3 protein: CASYQQGARTEAFF. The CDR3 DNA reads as TGTGCCAGTTATCAACAGGGGGCTCGGACTGAAGCTTTCTTT.

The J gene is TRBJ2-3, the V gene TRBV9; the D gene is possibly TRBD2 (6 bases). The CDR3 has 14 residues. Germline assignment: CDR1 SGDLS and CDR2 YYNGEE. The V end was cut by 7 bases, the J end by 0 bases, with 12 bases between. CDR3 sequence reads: CASSLAESTDTQYF. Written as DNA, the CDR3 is TGTGCCAGCTCCTTAGCGGAGAGCACAGATACGCAGTATTTT.

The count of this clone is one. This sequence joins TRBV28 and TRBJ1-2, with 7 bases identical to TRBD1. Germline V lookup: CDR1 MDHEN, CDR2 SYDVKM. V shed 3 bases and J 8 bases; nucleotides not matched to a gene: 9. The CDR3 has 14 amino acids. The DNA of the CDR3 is TGTGCCAGCAGTTTTGGACAGGTGTCCGGGGGCTACACCTTC. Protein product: CASSFGQVSGGYTF.

CDR3 loop: CARGEGRISTDTQYF. DNA for the CDR3: TGTGCCAGAGGGGAGGGGCGCATAAGCACAGATACGCAGTATTTT. The chain employs TRBV6-4 and TRBJ2-3; 7 nucleotides agree with TRBD2. CDR3 length: 15 amino acids. The germline gives CDR1 MRHNA, CDR2 SNTAGT. Trimming removed 9 bases from V and 0 bases from J; junction bases left unmatched: 9.

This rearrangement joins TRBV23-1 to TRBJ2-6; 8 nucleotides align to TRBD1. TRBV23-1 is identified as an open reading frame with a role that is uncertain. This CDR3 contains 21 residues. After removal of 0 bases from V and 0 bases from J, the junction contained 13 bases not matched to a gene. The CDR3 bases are TGCGCCAGCAGTCAATCCCGTCCCACGACAGGGGCCGACTCTGGGGCCAACGTCCTGACTTTC. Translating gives CASSQSRPTTGADSGANVLTF.

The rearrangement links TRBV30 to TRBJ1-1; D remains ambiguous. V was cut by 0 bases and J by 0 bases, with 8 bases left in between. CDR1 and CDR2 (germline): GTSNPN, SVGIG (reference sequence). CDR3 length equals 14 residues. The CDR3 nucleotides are TGTGCCTGGAGTGTACCGGGGATGAACACTGAAGCTTTCTTT. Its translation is CAWSVPGMNTEAFF.

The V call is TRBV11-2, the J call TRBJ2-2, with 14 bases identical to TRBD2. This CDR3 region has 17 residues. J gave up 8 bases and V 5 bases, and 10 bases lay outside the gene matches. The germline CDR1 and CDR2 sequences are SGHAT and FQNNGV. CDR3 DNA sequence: TGTGCCAGCAGCCGCTCCGGGACTAGCGGGAGTATAGGGGAGCTGTTTTTT. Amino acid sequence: CASSRSGTSGSIGELFF.

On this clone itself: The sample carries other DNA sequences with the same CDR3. CDR3 coding DNA: TGTGCCAGCAGCGGACAGGGGGGCTACGAGCAGTACTTC. As protein: CASSGQGGYEQYF. V gene TRBV5-4 combines with J gene TRBJ2-7; TRBD1 aligns across 10 bases. The CDR3 extends over 13 amino acids. Germline CDR1 SGHNT, CDR2 YYREEE (reference sequence). J lost 3 bases, V lost 4 bases, and 1 base had no gene match.

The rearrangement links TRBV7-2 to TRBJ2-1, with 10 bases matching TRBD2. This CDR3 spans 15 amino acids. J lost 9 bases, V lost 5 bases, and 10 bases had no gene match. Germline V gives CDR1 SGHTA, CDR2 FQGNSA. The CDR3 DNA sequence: TGTGCCAGCAGCCAGACTAGCGGGCTGGGGATTGAGCAGTTCTTC. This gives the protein CASSQTSGLGIEQFF.

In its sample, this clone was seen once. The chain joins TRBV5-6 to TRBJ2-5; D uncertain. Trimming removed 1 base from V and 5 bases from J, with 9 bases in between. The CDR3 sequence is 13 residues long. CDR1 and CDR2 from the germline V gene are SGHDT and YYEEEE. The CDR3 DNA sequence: TGTGCCAGCAGCTTGCGAGGTTGGGAGACCCAGTACTTC. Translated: CASSLRGWETQYF.

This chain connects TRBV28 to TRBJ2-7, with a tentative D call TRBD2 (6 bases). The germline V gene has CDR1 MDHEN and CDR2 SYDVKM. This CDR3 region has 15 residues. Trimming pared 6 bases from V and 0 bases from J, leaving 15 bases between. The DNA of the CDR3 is TGTGCCAGCAGGGGGCCGGGACTCAGCTCCTACGAGCAGTACTTC. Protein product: CASRGPGLSSYEQYF.

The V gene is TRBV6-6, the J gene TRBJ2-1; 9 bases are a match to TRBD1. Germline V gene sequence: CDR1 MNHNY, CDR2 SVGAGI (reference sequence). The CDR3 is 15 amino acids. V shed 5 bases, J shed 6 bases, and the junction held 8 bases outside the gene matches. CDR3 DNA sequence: TGTGCCAGCAGTCAGGGACAGGGTATCGTCAATGAGCAGTTCTTC. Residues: CASSQGQGIVNEQFF.

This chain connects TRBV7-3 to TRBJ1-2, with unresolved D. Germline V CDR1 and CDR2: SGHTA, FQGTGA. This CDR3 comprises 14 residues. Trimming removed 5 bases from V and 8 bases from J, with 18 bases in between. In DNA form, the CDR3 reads TGTGCCAGCAGCCCTTCGTCCCACAGCGGAGGCTACACCTTC. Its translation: CASSPSSHSGGYTF.

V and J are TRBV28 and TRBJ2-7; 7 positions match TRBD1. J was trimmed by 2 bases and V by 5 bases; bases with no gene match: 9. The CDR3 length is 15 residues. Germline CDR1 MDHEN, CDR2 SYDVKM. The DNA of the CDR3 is TGTGCCAGCAGTCCTGGGACAGTAGTTACCTACGAGCAGTACTTC. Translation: CASSPGTVVTYEQYF. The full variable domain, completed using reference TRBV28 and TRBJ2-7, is DVKVTQSSRYLVKRTGEKVFLECVQDMDHENMFWYRQDPGLGLRLIYFSYDVKMKEKGDIPEGYSVSREKKERFSLILESASTNQTSMYLCASSPGTVVTYEQYFGPGTRLTVT.